This TCR beta chain comes out of a study of identical twins. TCRdb ran MiXCR on the 5' RACE reads and lists one entry per CDR3 protein. Of 400,000 to 650,000 distinct CDR3 sequences in the sample, 20% to 25% were seen once. Deletions cut 5 bases from V and 2 bases from J, with 13 bases between. Germline V gene lookup returns CDR1 SEHNR and CDR2 FQNEAQ (reference sequence). This CDR3 region has 14 residues. This clonotype has a single count. The same data also contributed to another study, on T cells expressing NK-cell markers. That source adds: According to the study, TCR beta repertoires originated from sorted CD3+CD56+NKG2C+, CD3+CD56+NKG2C- and CD3+CD56-NKG2C+ T cells.

This chain connects TRBV7-9 to TRBJ2-7; possibly TRBD1 for D (5 bases). Input material: CD4+ T cells sorted from blood. This sequence originates from a woman between 18 and 29 years old in good health. The DNA of the CDR3 is TGTGCCAGCAGCCAAACTGACAGTCCCTACGAGCAGTACTTC. Translating gives CASSQTDSPYEQYF. Together with reference TRBV7-9 and TRBJ2-7, the CDR3 gives the full variable domain: DTGVSQNPRHKITKRGQNVTFRCDPISEHNRLYWYRQTLGQGPEFLTYFQNEAQLEKSRLLSDRFSAERPKGSFSTLEIQRTEQGDSAMYLCASSQTDSPYEQYFGPGTRLTVT.